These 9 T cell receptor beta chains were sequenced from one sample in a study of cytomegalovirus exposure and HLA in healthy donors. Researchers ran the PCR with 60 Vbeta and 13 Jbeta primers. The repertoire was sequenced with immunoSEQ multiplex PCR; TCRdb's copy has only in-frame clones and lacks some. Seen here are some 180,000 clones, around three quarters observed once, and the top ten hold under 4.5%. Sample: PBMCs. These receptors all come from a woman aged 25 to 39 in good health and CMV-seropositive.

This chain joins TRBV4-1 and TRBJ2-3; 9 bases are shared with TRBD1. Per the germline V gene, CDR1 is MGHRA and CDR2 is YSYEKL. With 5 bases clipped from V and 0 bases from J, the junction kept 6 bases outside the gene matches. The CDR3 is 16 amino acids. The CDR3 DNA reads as TGCGCCAGCAGCTCAGGACAGGGGCGGAGCACAGATACGCAGTATTTT. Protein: CASSSGQGRSTDTQYF.

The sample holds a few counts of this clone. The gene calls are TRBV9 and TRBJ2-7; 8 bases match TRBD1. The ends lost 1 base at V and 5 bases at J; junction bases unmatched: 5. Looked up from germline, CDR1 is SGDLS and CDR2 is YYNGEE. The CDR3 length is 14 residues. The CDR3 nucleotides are TGTGCCAGCAGCGTAACAGGGGGGAGTAACGAGCAGTACTTC. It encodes CASSVTGGSNEQYF.

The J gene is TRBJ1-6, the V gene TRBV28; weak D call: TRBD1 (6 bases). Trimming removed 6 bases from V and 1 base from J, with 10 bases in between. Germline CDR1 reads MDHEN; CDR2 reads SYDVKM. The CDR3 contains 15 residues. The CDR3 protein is CASSNRVSYNSPLHF. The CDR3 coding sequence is TGTGCCAGCAGCAACAGGGTGTCCTATAATTCACCCCTCCACTTT.

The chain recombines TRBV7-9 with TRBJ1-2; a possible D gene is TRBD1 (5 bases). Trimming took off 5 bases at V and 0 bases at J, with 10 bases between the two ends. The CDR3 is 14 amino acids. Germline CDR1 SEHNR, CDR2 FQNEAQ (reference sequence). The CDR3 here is CASSTQGANYGYTF. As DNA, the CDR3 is TGTGCCAGCAGCACGCAGGGTGCTAACTATGGCTACACCTTC. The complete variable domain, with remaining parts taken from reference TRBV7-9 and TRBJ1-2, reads DTGVSQNPRHKITKRGQNVTFRCDPISEHNRLYWYRQTLGQGPEFLTYFQNEAQLEKSRLLSDRFSAERPKGSFSTLEIQRTEQGDSAMYLCASSTQGANYGYTFGSGTRLTVV.

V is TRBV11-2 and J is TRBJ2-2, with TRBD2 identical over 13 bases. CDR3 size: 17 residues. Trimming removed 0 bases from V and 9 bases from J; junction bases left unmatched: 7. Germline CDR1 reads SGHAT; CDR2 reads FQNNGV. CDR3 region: CASSLELAGGPGRELFF. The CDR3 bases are TGTGCCAGCAGCTTAGAACTAGCGGGAGGGCCGGGAAGGGAGCTGTTTTTT.

The CDR3: CSVVGGVVYGYTF. The CDR3 DNA is TGCAGCGTTGTGGGGGGGGTAGTCTATGGCTACACCTTC. The J gene is TRBJ1-2, the V gene TRBV29-1; a possible D gene is TRBD1 (5 bases). V was trimmed by 4 bases and J by 4 bases, leaving 13 bases between them. The CDR3 extends over 13 amino acids. From germline, CDR1 is SQVTM and CDR2 ANQGSEA.

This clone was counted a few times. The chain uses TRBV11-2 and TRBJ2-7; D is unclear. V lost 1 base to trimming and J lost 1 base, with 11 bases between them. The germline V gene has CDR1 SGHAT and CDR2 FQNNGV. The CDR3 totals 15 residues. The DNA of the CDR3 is TGTGCCAGCAGCTTAGGCCCAGGCCCTTCCTACGAGCAGTACTTC. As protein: CASSLGPGPSYEQYF.

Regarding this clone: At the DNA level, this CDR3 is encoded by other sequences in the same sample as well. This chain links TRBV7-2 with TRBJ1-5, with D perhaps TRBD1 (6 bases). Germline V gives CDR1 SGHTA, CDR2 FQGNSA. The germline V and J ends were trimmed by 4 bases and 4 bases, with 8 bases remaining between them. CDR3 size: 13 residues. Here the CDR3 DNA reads TGTGCCAGCAGCTCCAGGGGTAATCAGCCCCAGCATTTT. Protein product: CASSSRGNQPQHF.

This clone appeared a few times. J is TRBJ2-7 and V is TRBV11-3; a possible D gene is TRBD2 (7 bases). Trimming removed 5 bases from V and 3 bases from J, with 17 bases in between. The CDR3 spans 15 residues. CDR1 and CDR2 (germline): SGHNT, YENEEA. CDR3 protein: CASSLQGRARYEQYF. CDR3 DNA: TGTGCCAGCAGCCTCCAGGGGAGGGCCCGCTACGAGCAGTACTTC.